This T cell receptor beta chain was identified during a study of T cell changes during pregnancy in multiple sclerosis. The length of the CDR3 is 14 residues. Germline V lookup: CDR1 LNHDA, CDR2 SQIVND (reference sequence). Trimming removed 4 bases at V and 5 bases at J, with 14 bases between. Only in-frame clones appear in the TCRdb table, and some are missing; sequencing was by immunoSEQ multiplex PCR. In the table there are around 50,000 clones, around 87% of which are singletons. This receptor was obtained from a female donor with multiple sclerosis, enrolled in a pregnancy study. Sample: CD8+ T cells from peripheral blood mononuclear cells, taken in the second trimester of pregnancy. The J gene is TRBJ2-5, the V gene TRBV19; D perhaps matches TRBD1 (6 bases). CDR3 in DNA: TGTGCCAGTAGTACCCTGGACAGTAGGGAGACCCAGTACTTC. It yields the protein CASSTLDSRETQYF.